This TCR beta chain was sequenced for a study of cytomegalovirus exposure and HLA in healthy donors. Across the study: The 666 first-cohort repertoires shared a platform with the 130 or so validation repertoires, as reported in a later analysis.

This clone was recorded once. Its target is unknown. Sequencing was performed with immunoSEQ multiplex PCR; in TCRdb, only in-frame clones are kept and a portion is missing. The top ten clones hold 3% of a sample with 60,000 to 90,000 clones, approximately 86% of them seen once. Overall study findings and caveats: A subsequent analysis found that TCR clusters from the first cohort also tended to co-occur in the approximately 120 validation repertoires, with approximately 94% of cluster scores above 0. CMV antigen specificity of three CMV-associated chains was confirmed in vitro. Cytomegalovirus-associated TCR beta chains were listed, numbering under 200.

The length of the CDR3 is 15 residues. Germline loops: CDR1 MNHGY, CDR2 SAAAGT. J lost 7 bases, V lost 3 bases, and 9 bases had no gene match. This clonotype was obtained from a man aged 30 to 45 in good health and CMV-seronegative. The V and J genes are TRBV6-8 and TRBJ1-2, with 9 bases that match TRBD1. Sequenced: PBMCs. The CDR3 bases are TGTGCCAGCAGTTATAGGGGACAGGGATGGGGTGGCTACACCTTC. It codes for CASSYRGQGWGGYTF.